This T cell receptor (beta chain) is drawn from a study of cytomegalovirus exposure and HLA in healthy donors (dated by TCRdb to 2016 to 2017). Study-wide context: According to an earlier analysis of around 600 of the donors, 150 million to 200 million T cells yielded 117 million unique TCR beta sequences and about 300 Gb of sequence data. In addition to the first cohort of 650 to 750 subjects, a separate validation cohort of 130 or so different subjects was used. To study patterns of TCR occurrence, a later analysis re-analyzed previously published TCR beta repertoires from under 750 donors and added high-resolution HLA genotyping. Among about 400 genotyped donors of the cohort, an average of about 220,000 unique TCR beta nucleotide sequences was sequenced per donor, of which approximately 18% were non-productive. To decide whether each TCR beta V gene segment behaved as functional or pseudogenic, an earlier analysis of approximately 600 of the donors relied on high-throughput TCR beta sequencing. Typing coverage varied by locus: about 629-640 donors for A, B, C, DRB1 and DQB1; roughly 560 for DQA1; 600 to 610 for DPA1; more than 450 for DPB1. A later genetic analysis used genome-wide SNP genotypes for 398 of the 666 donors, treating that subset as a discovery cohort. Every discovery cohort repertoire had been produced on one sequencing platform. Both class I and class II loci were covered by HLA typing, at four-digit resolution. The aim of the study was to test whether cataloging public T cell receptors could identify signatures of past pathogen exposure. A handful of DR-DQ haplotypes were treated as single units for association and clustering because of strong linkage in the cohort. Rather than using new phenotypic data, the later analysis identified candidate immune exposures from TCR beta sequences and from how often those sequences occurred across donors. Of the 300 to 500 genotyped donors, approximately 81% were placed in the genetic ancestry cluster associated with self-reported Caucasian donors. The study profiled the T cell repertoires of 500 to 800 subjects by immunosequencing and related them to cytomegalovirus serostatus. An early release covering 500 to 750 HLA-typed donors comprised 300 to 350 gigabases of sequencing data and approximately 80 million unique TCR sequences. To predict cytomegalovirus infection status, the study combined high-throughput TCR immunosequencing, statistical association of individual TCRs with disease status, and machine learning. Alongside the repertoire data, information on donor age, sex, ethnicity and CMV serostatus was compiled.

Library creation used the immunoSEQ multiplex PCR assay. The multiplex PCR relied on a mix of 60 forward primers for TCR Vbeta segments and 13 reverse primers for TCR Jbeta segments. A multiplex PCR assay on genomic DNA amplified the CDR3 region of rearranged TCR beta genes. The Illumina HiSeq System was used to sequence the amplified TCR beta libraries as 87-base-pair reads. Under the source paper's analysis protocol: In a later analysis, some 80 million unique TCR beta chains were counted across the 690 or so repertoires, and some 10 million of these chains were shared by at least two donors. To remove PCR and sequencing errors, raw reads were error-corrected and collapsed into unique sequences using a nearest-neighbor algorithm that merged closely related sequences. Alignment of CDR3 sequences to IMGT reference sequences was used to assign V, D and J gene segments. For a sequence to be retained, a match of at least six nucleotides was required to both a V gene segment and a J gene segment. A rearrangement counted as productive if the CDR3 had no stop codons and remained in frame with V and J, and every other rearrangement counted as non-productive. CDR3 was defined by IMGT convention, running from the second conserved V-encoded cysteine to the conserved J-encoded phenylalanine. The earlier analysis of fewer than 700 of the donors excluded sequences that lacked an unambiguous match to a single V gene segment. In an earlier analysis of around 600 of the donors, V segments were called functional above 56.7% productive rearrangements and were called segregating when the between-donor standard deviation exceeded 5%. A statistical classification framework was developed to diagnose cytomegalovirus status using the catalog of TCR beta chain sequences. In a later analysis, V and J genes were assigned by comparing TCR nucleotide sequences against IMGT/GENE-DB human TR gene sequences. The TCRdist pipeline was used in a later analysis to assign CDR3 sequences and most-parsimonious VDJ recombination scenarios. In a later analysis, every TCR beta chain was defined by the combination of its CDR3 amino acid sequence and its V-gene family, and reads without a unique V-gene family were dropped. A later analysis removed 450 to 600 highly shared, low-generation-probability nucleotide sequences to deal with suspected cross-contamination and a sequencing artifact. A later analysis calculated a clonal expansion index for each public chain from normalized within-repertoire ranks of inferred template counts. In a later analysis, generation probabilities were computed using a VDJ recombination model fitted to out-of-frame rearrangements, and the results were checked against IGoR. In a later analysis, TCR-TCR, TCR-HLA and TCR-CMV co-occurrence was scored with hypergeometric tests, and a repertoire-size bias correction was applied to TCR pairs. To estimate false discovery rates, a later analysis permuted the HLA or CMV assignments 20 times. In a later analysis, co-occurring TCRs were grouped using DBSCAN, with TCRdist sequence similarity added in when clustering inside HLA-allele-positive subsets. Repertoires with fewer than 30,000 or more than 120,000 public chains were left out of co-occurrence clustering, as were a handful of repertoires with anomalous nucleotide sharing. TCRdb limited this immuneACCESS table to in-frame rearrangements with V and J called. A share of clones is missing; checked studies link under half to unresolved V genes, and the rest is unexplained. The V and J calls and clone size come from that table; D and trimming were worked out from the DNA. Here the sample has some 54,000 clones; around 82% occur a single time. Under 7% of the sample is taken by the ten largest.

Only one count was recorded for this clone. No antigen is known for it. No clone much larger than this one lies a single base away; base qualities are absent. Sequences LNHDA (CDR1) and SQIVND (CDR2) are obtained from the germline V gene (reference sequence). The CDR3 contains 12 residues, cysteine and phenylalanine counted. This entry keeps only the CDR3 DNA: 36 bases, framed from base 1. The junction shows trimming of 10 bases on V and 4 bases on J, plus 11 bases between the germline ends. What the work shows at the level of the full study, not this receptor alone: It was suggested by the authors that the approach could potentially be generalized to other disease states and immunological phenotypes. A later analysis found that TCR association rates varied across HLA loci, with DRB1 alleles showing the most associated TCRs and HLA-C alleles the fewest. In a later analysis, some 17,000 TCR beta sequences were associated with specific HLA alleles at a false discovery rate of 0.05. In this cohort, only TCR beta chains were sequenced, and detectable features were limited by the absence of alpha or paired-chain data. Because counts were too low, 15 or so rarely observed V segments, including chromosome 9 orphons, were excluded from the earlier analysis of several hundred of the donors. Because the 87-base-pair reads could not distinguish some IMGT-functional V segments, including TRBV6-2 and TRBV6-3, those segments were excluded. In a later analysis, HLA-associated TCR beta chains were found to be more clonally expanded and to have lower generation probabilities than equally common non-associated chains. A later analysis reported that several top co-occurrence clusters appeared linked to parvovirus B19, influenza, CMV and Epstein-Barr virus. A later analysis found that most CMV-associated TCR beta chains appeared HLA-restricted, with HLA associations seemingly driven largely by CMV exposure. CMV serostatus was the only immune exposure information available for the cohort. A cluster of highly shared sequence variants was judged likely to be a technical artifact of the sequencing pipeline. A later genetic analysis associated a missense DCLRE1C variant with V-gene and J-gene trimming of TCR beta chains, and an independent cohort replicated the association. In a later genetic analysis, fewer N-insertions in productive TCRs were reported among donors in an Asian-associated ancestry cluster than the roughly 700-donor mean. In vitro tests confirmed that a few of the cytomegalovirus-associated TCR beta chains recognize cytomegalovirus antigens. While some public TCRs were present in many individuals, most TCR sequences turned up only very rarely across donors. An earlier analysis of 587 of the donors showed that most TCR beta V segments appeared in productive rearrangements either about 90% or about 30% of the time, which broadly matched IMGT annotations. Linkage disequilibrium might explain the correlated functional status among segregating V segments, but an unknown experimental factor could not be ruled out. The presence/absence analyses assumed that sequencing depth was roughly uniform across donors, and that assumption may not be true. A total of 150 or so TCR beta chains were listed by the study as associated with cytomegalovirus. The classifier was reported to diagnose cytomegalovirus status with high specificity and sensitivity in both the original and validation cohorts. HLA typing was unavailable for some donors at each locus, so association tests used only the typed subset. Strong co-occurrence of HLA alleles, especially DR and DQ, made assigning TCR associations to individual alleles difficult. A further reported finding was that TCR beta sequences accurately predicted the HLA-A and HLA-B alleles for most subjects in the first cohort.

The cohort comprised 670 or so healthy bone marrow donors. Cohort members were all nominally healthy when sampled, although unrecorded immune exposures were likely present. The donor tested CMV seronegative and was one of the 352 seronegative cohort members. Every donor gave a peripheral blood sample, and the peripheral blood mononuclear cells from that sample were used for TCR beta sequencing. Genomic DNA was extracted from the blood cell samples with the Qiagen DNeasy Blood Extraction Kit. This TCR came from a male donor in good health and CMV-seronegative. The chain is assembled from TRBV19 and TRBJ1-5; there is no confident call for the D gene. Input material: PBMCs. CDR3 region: CATLGGNQPQHF. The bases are TGTGCCACCCTCGGCGGAAATCAGCCCCAGCATTTT.